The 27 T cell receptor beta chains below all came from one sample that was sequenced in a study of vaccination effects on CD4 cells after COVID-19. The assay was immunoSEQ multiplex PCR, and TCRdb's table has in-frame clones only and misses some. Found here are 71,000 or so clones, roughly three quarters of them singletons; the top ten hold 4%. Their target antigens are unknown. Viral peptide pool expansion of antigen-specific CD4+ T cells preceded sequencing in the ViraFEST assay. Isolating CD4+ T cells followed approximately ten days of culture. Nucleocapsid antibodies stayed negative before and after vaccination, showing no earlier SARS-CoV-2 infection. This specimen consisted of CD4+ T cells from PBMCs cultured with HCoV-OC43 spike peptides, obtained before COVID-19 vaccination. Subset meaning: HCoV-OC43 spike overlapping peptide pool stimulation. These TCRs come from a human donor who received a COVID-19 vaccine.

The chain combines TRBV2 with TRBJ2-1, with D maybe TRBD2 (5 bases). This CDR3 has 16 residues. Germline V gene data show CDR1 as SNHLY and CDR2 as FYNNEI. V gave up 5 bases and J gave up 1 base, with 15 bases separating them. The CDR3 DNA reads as TGTGCCAGCAGTACCGGAGGCGGGTTATCCTACAATGAGCAGTTCTTC. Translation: CASSTGGGLSYNEQFF.

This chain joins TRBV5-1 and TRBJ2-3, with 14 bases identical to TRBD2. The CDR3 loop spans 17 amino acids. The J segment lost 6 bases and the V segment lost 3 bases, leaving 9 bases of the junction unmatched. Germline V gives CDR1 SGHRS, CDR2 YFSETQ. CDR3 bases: TGCGCCAGCAGCTATACCTCGACTAGCGGGGGGGCGGATACGCAGTATTTT. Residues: CASSYTSTSGGADTQYF. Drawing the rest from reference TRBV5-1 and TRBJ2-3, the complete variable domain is KAGVTQTPRYLIKTRGQQVTLSCSPISGHRSVSWYQQTPGQGLQFLFEYFSETQRNKGNFPGRFSGRQFSNSRSEMNVSTLELGDSALYLCASSYTSTSGGADTQYFGPGTRLTVL.

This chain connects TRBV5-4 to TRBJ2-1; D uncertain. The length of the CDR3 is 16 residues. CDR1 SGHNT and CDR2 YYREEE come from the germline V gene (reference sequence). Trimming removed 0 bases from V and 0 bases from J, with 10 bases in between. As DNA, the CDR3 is TGTGCCAGCAGCTTGGGACAAATCCGCTCCTACAATGAGCAGTTCTTC. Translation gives CASSLGQIRSYNEQFF.

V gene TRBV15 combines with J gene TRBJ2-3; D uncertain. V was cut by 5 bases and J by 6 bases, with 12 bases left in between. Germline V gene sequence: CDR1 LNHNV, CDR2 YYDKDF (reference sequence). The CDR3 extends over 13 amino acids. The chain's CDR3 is CATSFRSGDTQYF. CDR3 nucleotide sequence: TGTGCCACCAGCTTTCGGTCCGGCGATACGCAGTATTTT.

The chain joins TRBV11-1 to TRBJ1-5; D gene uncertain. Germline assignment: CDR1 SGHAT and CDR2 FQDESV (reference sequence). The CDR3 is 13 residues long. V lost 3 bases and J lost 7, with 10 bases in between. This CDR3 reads CASSFMTGQPQHF. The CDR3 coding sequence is TGTGCCAGCAGCTTTATGACGGGCCAGCCCCAGCATTTT.

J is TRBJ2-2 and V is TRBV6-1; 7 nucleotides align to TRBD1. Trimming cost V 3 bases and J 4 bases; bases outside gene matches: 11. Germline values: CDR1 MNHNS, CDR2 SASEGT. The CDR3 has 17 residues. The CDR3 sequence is CASSDRPTGVSTGELFF. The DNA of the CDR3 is TGTGCCAGCAGTGATAGGCCCACAGGGGTTTCCACCGGGGAGCTGTTTTTT.

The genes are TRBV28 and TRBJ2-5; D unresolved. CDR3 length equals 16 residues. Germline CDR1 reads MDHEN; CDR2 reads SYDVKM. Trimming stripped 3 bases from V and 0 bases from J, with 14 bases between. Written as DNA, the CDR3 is TGTGCCAGCAGTTTTGATGCTCTGGGGAACCAAGAGACCCAGTACTTC. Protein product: CASSFDALGNQETQYF. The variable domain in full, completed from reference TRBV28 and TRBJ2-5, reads DVKVTQSSRYLVKRTGEKVFLECVQDMDHENMFWYRQDPGLGLRLIYFSYDVKMKEKGDIPEGYSVSREKKERFSLILESASTNQTSMYLCASSFDALGNQETQYFGPGTRLLVL.

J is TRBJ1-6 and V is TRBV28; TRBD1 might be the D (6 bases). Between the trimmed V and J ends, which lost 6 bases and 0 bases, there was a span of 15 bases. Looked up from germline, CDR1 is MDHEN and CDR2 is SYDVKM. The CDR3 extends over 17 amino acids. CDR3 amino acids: CASRPGTPSSYNSPLHF. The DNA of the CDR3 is TGTGCCAGCAGGCCCGGGACACCGAGCTCCTATAATTCACCCCTCCACTTT.

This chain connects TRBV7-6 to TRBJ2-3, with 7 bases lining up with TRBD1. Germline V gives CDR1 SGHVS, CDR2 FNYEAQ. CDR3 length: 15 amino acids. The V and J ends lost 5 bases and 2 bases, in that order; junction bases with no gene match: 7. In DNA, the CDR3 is TGTGCCAGCAGCCGTAGGACAGGCCTCACAGATACGCAGTATTTT. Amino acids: CASSRRTGLTDTQYF.

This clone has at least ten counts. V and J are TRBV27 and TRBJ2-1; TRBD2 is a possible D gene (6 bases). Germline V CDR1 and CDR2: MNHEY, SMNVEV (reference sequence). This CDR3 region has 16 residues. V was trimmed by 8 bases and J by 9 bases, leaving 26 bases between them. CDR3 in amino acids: CASYSIRDSKSGEQFF. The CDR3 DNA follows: TGTGCCAGCTATTCTATCCGGGACTCAAAGTCGGGTGAGCAGTTCTTC.

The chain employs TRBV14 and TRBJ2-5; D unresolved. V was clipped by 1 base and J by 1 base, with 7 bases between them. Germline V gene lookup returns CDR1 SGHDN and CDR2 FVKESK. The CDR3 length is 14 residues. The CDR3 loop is CASSQVGPQETQYF. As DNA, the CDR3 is TGTGCCAGCAGCCAAGTTGGACCCCAAGAGACCCAGTACTTC.

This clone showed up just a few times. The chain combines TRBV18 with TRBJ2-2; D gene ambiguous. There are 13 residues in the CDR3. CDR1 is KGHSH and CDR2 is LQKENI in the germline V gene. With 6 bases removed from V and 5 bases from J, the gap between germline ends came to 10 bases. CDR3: CASSDSGTGELFF. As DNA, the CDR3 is TGTGCCAGCTCGGATTCGGGTACCGGGGAGCTGTTTTTT.

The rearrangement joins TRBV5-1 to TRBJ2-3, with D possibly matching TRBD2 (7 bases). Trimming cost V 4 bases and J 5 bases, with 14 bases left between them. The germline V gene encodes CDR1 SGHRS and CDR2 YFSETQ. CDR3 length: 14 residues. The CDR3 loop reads CASSEGGPGDTQYF. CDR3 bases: TGCGCCAGCAGCGAGGGGGGGCCTGGAGATACGCAGTATTTT.

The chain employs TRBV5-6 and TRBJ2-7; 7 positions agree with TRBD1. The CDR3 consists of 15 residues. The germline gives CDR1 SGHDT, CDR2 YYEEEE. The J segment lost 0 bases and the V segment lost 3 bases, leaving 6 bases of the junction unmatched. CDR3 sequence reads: CASSSLGDSSYEQYV. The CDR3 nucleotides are TGTGCCAGCAGCTCGCTTGGGGACAGCTCCTACGAGCAGTACGTC.

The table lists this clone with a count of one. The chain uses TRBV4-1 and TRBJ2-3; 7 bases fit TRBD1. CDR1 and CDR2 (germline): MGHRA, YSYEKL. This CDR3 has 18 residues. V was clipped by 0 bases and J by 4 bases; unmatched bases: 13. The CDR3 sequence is CASSQDFEAGGEADTQYF. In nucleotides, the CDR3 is TGCGCCAGCAGCCAAGATTTTGAGGCAGGGGGAGAGGCAGATACGCAGTATTTT.

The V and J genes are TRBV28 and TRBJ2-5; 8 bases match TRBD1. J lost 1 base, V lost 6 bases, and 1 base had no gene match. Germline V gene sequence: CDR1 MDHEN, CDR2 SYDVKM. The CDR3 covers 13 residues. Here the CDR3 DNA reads TGTGCCAGCAGGGACAGGGTCCAAGAGACCCAGTACTTC. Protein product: CASRDRVQETQYF.

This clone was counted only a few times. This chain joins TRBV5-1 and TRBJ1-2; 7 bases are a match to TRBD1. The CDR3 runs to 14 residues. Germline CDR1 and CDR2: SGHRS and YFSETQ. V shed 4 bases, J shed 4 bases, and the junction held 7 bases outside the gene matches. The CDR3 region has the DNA TGCGCCAGCAGCCTCCGGACAGGAAGCTATGGCTACACCTTC. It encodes CASSLRTGSYGYTF.

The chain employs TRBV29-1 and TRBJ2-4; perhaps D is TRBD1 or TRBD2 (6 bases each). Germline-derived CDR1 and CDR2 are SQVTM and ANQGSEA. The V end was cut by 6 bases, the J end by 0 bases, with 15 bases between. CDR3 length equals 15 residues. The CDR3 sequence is CSVPGDSIAKNIQYF. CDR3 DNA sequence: TGCAGCGTCCCAGGGGACTCGATAGCCAAAAACATTCAGTACTTC. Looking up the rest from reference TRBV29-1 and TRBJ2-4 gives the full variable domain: SAVISQKPSRDICQRGTSLTIQCQVDSQVTMMFWYRQQPGQSLTLIATANQGSEATYESGFVIDKFPISRPNLTFSTLTVSNMSPEDSSIYLCSVPGDSIAKNIQYFGAGTRLSVL.

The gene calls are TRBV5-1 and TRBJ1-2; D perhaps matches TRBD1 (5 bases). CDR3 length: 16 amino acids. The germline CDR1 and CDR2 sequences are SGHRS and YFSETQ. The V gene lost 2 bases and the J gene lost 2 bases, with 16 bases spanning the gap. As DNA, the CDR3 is TGCGCCAGCAGCTTTAACCCGCGGGGGGAGAACTATGGCTACACCTTC. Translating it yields CASSFNPRGENYGYTF.

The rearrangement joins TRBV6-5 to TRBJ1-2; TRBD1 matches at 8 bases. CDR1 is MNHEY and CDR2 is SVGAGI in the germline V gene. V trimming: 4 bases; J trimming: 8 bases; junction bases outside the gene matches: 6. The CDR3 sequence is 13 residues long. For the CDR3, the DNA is TGTGCCAGCAGTTCTCGACAGGGGCAAGGCTACACCTTC. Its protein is CASSSRQGQGYTF.

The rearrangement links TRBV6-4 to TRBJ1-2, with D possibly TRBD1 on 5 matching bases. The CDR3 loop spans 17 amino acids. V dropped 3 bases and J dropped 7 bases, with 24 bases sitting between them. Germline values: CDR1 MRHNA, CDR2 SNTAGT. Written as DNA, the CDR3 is TGTGCCAGCAGTGAAATTTACCAAAAAGCAGGGAGTCCTGGCTACACCTTC. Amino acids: CASSEIYQKAGSPGYTF.

CDR3 sequence (DNA): TGCGCCAGCAGCTCGGGACAGCTCAATCAGCCCCAGCATTTT. Protein sequence: CASSSGQLNQPQHF. This chain links TRBV5-1 with TRBJ1-5; 7 bases line up with TRBD1. V gave up 3 bases and J gave up 3 bases; unmatched junction bases: 3. Germline assignment: CDR1 SGHRS and CDR2 YFSETQ. CDR3 length equals 14 residues.

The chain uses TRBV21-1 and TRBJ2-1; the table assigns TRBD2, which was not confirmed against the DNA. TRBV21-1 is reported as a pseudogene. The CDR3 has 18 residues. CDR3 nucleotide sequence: TGTGCCAGCAGCAAAGCCCGACTAGCGGGGGGCTCCTACAATGAGCAGTTCTTC. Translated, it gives CASSKARLAGGSYNEQFF.

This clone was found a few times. In DNA form, the CDR3 reads TGTGCCAGCTCACCGGAACGGAACACTGAAGCTTTCTTT. Amino acid sequence: CASSPERNTEAFF. V is TRBV18 and J is TRBJ1-1; D is unclear. Trimming took off 3 bases at V and 1 base at J, with 6 bases between the two ends. The CDR3 length is 13 residues. CDR1 is KGHSH, CDR2 LQKENI, per germline. The entire variable domain, with the rest obtained from reference TRBV18 and TRBJ1-1, is as follows: NAGVMQNPRHLVRRRGQEARLRCSPMKGHSHVYWYRQLPEEGLKFMVYLQKENIIDESGMPKERFSAEFPKEGPSILRIQQVVRGDSAAYFCASSPERNTEAFFGQGTRLTVV.

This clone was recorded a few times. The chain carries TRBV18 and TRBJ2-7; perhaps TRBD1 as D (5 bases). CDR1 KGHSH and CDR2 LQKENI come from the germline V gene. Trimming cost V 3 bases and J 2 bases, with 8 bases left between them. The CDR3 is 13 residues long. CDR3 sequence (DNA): TGTGCCAGCTCACCGCAGGGCCCCTACGAGCAGTACGTC. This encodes CASSPQGPYEQYV.

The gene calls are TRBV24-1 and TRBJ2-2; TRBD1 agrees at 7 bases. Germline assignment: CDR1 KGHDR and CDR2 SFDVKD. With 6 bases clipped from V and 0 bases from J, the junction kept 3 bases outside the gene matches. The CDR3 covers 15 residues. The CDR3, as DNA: TGTGCCACCAGTAGACAGGGTACGAACACCGGGGAGCTGTTTTTT. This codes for CATSRQGTNTGELFF.

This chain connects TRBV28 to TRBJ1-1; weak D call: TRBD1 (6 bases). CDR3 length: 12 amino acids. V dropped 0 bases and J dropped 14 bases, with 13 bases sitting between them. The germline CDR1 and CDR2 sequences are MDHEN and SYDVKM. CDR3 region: CASSLWTGLEFF. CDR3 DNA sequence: TGTGCCAGCAGTTTATGGACAGGACTAGAATTCTTT.